This TCR beta chain was identified during a study of monozygotic twins with inflammatory bowel disease. Using the 5' RACE reads, TCRdb records one entry per CDR3 protein without DNA. With around 210,000 distinct CDR3 sequences in the sample, the ten largest clones hold 6% to 9%. The CDR3 consists of 16 residues. CDR1 and CDR2 from the germline V gene are SNHLY and FYNNEI. Study findings and constraints: Among twins, concordant and discordant pairs did not differ in repertoire similarity, possibly from limited power. Reduced clonotype sharing with other individuals was observed in IBD patients relative to healthy twins, especially with disease activity.

Concerning this clonotype: Its antigen remains unknown.

This TCR came from a human donor with ulcerative colitis or Crohn's disease, or a healthy co-twin of an affected twin (not recorded which). The sequenced sample was blood. This chain joins TRBV2 and TRBJ2-1; TCRdb lists TRBD2, though no DNA is available to test this call. The chain's CDR3 is CASRSLSSGAYNEQFF.